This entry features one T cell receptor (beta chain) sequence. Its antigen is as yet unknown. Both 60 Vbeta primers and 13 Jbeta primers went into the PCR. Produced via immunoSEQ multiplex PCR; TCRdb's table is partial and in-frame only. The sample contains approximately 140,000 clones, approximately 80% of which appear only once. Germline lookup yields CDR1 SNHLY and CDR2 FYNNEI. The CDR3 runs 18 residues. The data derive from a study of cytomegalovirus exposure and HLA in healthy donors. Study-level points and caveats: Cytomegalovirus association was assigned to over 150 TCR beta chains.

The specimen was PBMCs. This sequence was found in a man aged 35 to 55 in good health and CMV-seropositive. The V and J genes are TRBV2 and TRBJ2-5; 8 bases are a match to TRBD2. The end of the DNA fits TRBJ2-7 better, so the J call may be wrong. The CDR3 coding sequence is TGTGCCAGCAGTGGCGGGAGGCACACTCTTTTAGCGAACTACGAGCAGTACTTC. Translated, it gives CASSGGRHTLLANYEQYF.